This T cell receptor beta chain was recovered during a study of cytomegalovirus exposure and HLA in healthy donors. V gave up 0 bases and J gave up 4 bases, with 7 bases separating them. The CDR3 loop spans 13 amino acids. Germline CDR1 SGHDN, CDR2 FVKESK. The data were produced by immunoSEQ multiplex PCR, yet TCRdb's version contains in-frame clones alone and is incomplete. This repertoire shows 200,000 to 250,000 clones, approximately 88% found once; its top ten account for about an eighth. The TCR was taken from a woman between 25 and 40 years old in good health and CMV-seropositive. This chain uses TRBV14 with TRBJ2-7; TRBD2 is a possible D gene (6 bases). The sequencing sample was made of PBMCs. The CDR3 sequence: CASSQELAYEQYF. As DNA, the CDR3 is TGTGCCAGCAGCCAAGAACTAGCTTACGAGCAGTACTTC.